The clone carrying this T cell receptor (beta chain) was seen only once. The antigen is not known. The CDR3 is 19 amino acids. Trimming took 0 bases from V and 0 from J, leaving 19 bases between them. The germline gives CDR1 SGHTS, CDR2 YDEGEE. Using immunoSEQ multiplex PCR, the repertoire was profiled, and TCRdb retains in-frame clones only, with some absent. The table records roughly 120,000 clones, about 94% of them present only once. The sample originates from a study of graft-versus-host responses after intestinal transplantation. Specimen: unstimulated CD8+ T cells sorted from spleen or lymph node cells, collected before intestinal transplant. The sequence was collected from a human donor who received an intestinal transplant. This chain connects TRBV5-8 to TRBJ2-1; TRBD2 might be the D (6 bases). CDR3 in DNA: TGTGCCAGCAGCTTGGAAGTATTGGGGTGGGGAGGCTCCTACAATGAGCAGTTCTTC. Protein: CASSLEVLGWGGSYNEQFF.